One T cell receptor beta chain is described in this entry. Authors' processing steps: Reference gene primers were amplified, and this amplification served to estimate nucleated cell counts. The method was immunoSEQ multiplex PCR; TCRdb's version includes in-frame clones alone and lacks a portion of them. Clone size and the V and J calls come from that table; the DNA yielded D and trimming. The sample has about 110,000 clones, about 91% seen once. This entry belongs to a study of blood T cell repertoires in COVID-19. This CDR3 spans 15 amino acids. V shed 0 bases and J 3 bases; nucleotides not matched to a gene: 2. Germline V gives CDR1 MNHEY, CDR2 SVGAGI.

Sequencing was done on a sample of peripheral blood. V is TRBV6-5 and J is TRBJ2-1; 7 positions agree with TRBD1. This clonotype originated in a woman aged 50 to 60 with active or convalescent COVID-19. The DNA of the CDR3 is TGTGCCAGCAGTTACTCCGGGACAGACTACAATGAGCAGTTCTTC. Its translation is CASSYSGTDYNEQFF.